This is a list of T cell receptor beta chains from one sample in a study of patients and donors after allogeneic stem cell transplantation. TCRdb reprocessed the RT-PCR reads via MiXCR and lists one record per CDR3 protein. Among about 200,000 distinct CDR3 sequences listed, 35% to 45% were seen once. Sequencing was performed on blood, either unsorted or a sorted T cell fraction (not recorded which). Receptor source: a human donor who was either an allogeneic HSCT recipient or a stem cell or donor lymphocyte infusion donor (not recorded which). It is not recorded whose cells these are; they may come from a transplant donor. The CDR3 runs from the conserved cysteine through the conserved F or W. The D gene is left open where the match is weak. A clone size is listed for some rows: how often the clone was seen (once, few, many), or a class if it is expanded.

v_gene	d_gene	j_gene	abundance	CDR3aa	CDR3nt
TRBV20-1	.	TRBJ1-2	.	CSALPVNYGYTF	TGCAGTGCTCTTCCAGTGAACTATGGCTACACCTTC
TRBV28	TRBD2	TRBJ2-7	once	CASRRTSGGYEQYF	TGTGCCAGCAGACGGACTAGCGGGGGCTACGAGCAGTACTTC
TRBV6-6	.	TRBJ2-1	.	CASSSYDGRNEQFF	TGTGCCAGCAGTTCCTACGACGGAAGAAATGAGCAGTTCTTC
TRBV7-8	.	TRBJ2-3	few	CAISGGMADTQYF	TGTGCCATTTCCGGCGGGATGGCAGATACGCAGTATTTT
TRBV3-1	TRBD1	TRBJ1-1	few	CASRPRDRHTEAFF	TGTGCCAGCAGGCCCCGGGACAGACACACTGAAGCTTTCTTT
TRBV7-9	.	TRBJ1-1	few	CASSSLGSEAFF	TGTGCCAGCAGCTCTTTAGGGTCTGAAGCTTTCTTT
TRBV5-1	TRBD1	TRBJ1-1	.	CASSSGTGGFTEAFF	TGCGCCAGCAGCTCCGGAACAGGGGGCTTTACTGAAGCTTTCTTT
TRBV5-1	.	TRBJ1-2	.	CASSLVQGGYGYTF	TGCGCCAGCAGCTTAGTACAGGGAGGCTATGGCTACACCTTC
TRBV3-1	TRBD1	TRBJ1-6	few	CASSDQGAYSPLHF	TGTGCCAGCAGCGACCAGGGGGCGTATTCACCCCTCCACTTT
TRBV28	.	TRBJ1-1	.	CASSSGGINTEAFF	TGTGCCAGCAGTTCCGGGGGTATTAACACTGAAGCTTTCTTT
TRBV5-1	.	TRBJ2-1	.	CASSLGLESYNEQFF	TGCGCCAGCAGCTTGGGACTCGAGTCGTACAATGAGCAGTTCTTC
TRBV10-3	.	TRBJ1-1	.	CAISAGPYTEAFF	TGTGCCATCAGCGCCGGCCCTTACACTGAAGCTTTCTTT
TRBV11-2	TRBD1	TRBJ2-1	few	CASSGTGGGDEQFF	TGTGCCAGCTCCGGGACAGGGGGCGGCGATGAGCAGTTCTTC
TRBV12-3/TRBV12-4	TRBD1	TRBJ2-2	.	CASSSRDSNTGELFF	TGTGCCAGCAGTTCCCGGGACAGTAACACCGGGGAGCTGTTTTTT
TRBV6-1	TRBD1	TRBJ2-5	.	CASSFRDRAETQYF	TGTGCCAGCAGTTTCCGGGACAGGGCCGAGACCCAGTACTTC
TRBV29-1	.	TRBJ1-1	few	CSGLVGATEAFF	TGCAGCGGTCTAGTAGGGGCCACTGAAGCTTTCTTT
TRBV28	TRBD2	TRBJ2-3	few	CASCEAGVTDTQYF	TGTGCCAGCTGTGAAGCGGGGGTCACAGATACGCAGTATTTT
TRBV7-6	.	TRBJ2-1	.	CASSLFRGNEQFF	TGTGCCAGCAGCTTATTTAGAGGGAATGAGCAGTTCTTC
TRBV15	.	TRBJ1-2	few	CATSRDRKTPNYGYTF	TGTGCCACCAGCAGAGATCGAAAGACACCTAACTATGGCTACACCTTC
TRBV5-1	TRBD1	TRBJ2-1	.	CASSSDRTGKNYNEQFF	TGCGCCAGCAGCTCAGATCGGACAGGGAAGAACTACAATGAGCAGTTCTTC
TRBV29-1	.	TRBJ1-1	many	CSVGHLNTEAFF	TGCAGCGTTGGGCACCTGAACACTGAAGCTTTCTTT
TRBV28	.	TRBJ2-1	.	CASRSRLGQPDYNEQFF	TGTGCCAGCAGATCCCGTCTTGGACAGCCGGACTACAATGAGCAGTTCTTC
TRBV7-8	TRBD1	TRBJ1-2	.	CASSGTGIYGYTF	TGTGCCAGCAGCGGGACAGGCATCTATGGCTACACCTTC
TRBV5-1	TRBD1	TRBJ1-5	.	CASSLLPGQGNQPQHF	TGCGCCAGCAGCTTGCTTCCGGGACAGGGTAATCAGCCCCAGCATTTT
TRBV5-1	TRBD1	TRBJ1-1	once	CASSSRQGPMYTEAFF	TGCGCCAGCAGCTCAAGACAGGGCCCGATGTACACTGAAGCTTTCTTT
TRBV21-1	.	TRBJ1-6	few	CASSEKPPGLIIYNSPLHF	TGTGCCAGCAGCGAGAAGCCCCCGGGACTGATAATTTATAATTCACCCCTCCACTTT
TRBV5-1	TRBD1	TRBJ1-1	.	CASSTGTGLSTEAFF	TGCGCCAGCAGCACCGGGACAGGGCTGAGCACTGAAGCTTTCTTT
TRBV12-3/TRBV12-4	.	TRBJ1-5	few	CASTPAGLSNQPQHF	TGTGCCAGCACCCCAGCGGGGCTGAGCAATCAGCCCCAGCATTTT
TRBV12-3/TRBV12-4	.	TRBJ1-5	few	CASSLGTQGDQPQHF	TGTGCCAGCAGTTTAGGCACACAGGGTGATCAGCCCCAGCATTTT
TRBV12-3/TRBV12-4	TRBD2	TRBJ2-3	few	CASSLERGGRADTQYF	TGTGCCAGCAGTTTGGAGCGGGGGGGCCGCGCAGATACGCAGTATTTT
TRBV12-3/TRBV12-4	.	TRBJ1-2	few	CASSLGAVAGNYTF	TGTGCCAGCAGCTTAGGGGCCGTAGCAGGGAACTACACCTTC
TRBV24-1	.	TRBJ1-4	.	CATSAGGLGDEKLFF	TGTGCCACCAGTGCCGGGGGCCTGGGGGATGAAAAACTGTTTTTT
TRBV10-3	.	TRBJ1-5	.	CAISESGGAVISQPQHF	TGTGCCATCAGTGAGTCAGGAGGGGCCGTAATCTCCCAGCCCCAGCATTTT
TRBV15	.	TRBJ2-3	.	CATSRDRRDTDTQYF	TGTGCCACCAGCAGAGATCGGAGGGATACAGATACGCAGTATTTT
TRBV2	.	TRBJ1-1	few	CASSEERGRTEAFF	TGTGCCAGCAGTGAGGAAAGGGGGAGAACTGAAGCTTTCTTT
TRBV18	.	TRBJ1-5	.	CASSPRGLNSNQPQHF	TGTGCCAGCTCACCGCGGGGCCTGAATAGCAATCAGCCCCAGCATTTT
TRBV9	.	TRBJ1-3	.	CASSPEGIGNTIYF	TGTGCCAGCAGCCCAGAAGGCATTGGAAACACCATATATTTT
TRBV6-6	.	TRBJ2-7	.	CASSPRTRGLQDF	TGTGCCAGCAGTCCTCGCACAAGGGGACTCCAGGACTTC
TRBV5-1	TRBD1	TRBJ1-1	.	CASSTGQGAARAFF	TGCGCCAGCAGCACGGGACAGGGGGCGGCAAGAGCTTTCTTT
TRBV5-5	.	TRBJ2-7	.	CASSLSIGASYEQYF	TGTGCCAGCAGCTTGTCGATCGGGGCCTCCTACGAGCAGTACTTC
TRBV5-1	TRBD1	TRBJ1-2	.	CASSPPGQGPGYGYTF	TGCGCCAGCAGCCCGCCGGGACAGGGGCCGGGGTATGGCTACACCTTC
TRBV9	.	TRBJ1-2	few	CASSGRHPEPNYGYTF	TGTGCCAGCAGCGGAAGACACCCCGAGCCTAACTATGGCTACACCTTC